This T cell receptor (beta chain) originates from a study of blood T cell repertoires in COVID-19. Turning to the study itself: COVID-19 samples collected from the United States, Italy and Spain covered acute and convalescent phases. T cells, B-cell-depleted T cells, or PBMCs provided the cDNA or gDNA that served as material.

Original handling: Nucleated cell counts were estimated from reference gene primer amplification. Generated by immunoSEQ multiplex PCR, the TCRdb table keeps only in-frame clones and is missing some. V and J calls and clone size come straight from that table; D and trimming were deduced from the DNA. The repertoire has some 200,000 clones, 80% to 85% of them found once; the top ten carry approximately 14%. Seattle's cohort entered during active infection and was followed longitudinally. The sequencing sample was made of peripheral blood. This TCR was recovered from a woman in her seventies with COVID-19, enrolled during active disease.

The CDR3 protein is CASSWRNEQFF. CDR3 DNA sequence: TGTGCCAGCAGCTGGAGGAATGAGCAGTTCTTC. J is TRBJ2-1 and V is TRBV2, with a tentative D call TRBD2 (5 bases). V lost 6 bases, J lost 7 bases, and 7 bases lay in between. The CDR3 contains 11 residues. The germline CDR1 and CDR2 sequences are SNHLY and FYNNEI.